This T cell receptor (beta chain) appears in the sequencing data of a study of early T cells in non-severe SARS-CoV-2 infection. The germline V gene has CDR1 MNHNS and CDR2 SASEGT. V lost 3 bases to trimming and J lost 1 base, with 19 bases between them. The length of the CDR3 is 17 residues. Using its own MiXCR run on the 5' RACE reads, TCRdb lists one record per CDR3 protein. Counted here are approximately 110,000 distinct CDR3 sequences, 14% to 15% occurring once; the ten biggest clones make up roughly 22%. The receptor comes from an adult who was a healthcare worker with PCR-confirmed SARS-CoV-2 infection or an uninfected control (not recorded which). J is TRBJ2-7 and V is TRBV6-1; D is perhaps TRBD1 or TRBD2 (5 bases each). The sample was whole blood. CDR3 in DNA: TGTGCCAGCAGTGATGCACCACCGGGGACGGCGTCCTACGAGCAGTACTTC. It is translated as CASSDAPPGTASYEQYF.